Following are 10 T cell receptor beta chains from one sample sequenced in a study of cytomegalovirus exposure and HLA in healthy donors (dated 2017 in TCRdb). The library was built by means of the immunoSEQ multiplex PCR assay. A mixture of 60 forward primers for TCR Vbeta segments and 13 reverse primers for TCR Jbeta segments was used in the multiplex PCR. In its TCRdb copy, this immuneACCESS table keeps in-frame sequences only and misses some clones. Where compared with another copy, unresolved V genes explain less than half of these, and the others have no known cause. The sample table lists roughly 100,000 clones, around 75% of them with a count of one. The leading ten clones occupy roughly 1.2% of the sample. The sequenced material came from PBMCs. These receptors came from a man between 35 and 55 years old in good health and CMV-seronegative.

V usage is TRBV6-5 and J usage is TRBJ2-1, with 7 nucleotides matching TRBD1. From germline, CDR1 is MNHEY and CDR2 SVGAGI. This CDR3 region has 13 residues. Unmatched junction bases numbered 9, after V lost 11 bases and J lost 5 bases. The CDR3 spells CAGGRGWDNEQFF. The CDR3 DNA reads as TGTGCCGGAGGCAGGGGGTGGGACAATGAGCAGTTCTTC.

The chain links TRBV5-4 to TRBJ2-2; D not resolved. Germline-derived CDR1 and CDR2 are SGHNT and YYREEE (reference sequence). V lost 4 bases, J lost 3 bases, and 10 bases lay in between. The CDR3 is 14 residues long. This CDR3 reads CASSPRSHTGELFF. The CDR3 DNA is TGTGCCAGCAGCCCGCGATCGCACACCGGGGAGCTGTTTTTT.

The V call is TRBV6-5, the J call TRBJ1-1; D unresolved. CDR3 length equals 11 residues. The V end lost 4 bases, the J end lost 2 bases, and 2 bases lay between the germline ends. Germline V CDR1 and CDR2: MNHEY, SVGAGI. CDR3 in DNA: TGTGCCAGCAGTTCAAACACTGAAGCTTTCTTT. This sequence encodes CASSSNTEAFF.

Written as DNA, the CDR3 is TGTGCCAGCAGCCAAGATACAGGGGTGGGTGAAGCTTTCTTT. Encoded protein: CASSQDTGVGEAFF. The chain is built from TRBV4-2 and TRBJ1-1; 7 nucleotides agree with TRBD1. Germline lookup yields CDR1 LGHNA and CDR2 YNFKEQ. The CDR3 totals 14 residues. V lost 0 bases and J lost 7; bases outside the gene matches: 5.

This chain links TRBV6-5 with TRBJ1-3; weak D call: TRBD1 (6 bases). CDR1 is MNHEY and CDR2 is SVGAGI in the germline V gene. V was cut by 7 bases and J by 4 bases, with 14 bases left in between. The CDR3 sequence is 14 residues long. The CDR3 sequence is CASKVGAYGNTIYF. The DNA for the CDR3 is TGTGCCAGCAAAGTGGGGGCTTACGGAAACACCATATATTTT.

The chain joins TRBV2 to TRBJ1-3, with 8 nucleotides matching TRBD1. Germline V gives CDR1 SNHLY, CDR2 FYNNEI. The CDR3 consists of 14 residues. V lost 7 bases and J lost 3; bases outside the gene matches: 5. The CDR3 loop reads CASTGQGNGNTIYF. The CDR3 nucleotides are TGTGCCAGCACCGGACAGGGAAATGGAAACACCATATATTTT.

The chain has TRBV7-2 and TRBJ1-4; D is ambiguous. The germline CDR1 and CDR2 sequences are SGHTA and FQGNSA. V lost 6 bases and J 2 bases, leaving 13 bases between the germline ends. The CDR3 consists of 15 residues. CDR3 loop: CASRQGGKTNEKLFF. In DNA form, the CDR3 reads TGTGCCAGCAGACAAGGCGGCAAGACTAATGAAAAACTGTTTTTT.

In this sample, this clone turned up a few times. This chain uses TRBV10-3 with TRBJ2-5; 8 bases align to TRBD1. The CDR3 totals 13 residues. The V and J ends lost 8 bases and 1 base, in that order; junction bases with no gene match: 3. Per germline, CDR1 ENHRY and CDR2 SYGVKD. The CDR3 DNA is TGTGCCATCGGACAGGGACTCCAAGAGACCCAGTACTTC. The encoded protein is CAIGQGLQETQYF.

J is TRBJ1-3 and V is TRBV4-1, with 8 positions matching TRBD1. Losses at the gene ends were 8 bases for V and 0 bases for J; bases not matched to a gene: 6. CDR3 length: 15 residues. In germline, CDR1 is MGHRA, CDR2 YSYEKL. CDR3 in amino acids: CASAGDRSSGNTIYF. The CDR3 DNA is TGCGCCAGCGCCGGGGACAGGAGCTCTGGAAACACCATATATTTT.

J is TRBJ1-1 and V is TRBV25-1; the D is unclear. Germline V gene sequence: CDR1 MGHDK, CDR2 SYGVNS. The CDR3 sequence is 13 residues long. Trimming removed 2 bases from V and 1 base from J, with 5 bases in between. The CDR3 reads CASSEAGNTEAFF. The CDR3 nucleotides are TGTGCCAGCAGTGAAGCAGGGAACACTGAAGCTTTCTTT.